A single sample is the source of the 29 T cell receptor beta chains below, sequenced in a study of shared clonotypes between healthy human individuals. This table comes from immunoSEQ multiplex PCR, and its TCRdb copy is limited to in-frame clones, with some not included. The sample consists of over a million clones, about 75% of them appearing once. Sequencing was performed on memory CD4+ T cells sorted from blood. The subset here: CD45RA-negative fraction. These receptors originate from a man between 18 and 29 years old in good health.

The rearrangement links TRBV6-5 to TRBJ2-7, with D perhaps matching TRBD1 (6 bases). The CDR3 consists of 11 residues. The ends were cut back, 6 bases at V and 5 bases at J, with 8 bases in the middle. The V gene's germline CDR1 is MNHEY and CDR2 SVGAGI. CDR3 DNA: TGTGCCAGCAGCAACAGGGACGAGCAGTACTTC. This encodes CASSNRDEQYF.

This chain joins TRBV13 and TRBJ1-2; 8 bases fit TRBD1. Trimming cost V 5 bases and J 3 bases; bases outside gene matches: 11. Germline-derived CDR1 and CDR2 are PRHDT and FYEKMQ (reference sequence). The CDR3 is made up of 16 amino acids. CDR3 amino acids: CASSPGDRLPYYGYTF. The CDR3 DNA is TGTGCCAGCAGCCCTGGGGACAGGCTCCCTTACTATGGCTACACCTTC.

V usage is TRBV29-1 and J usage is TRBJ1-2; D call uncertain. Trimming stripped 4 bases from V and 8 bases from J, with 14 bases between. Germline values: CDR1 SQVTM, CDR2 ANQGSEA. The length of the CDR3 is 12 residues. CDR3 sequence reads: CSVAAAEVGYTF. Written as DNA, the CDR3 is TGCAGCGTTGCGGCCGCCGAGGTCGGCTACACCTTC. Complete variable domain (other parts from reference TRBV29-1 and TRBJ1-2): SAVISQKPSRDICQRGTSLTIQCQVDSQVTMMFWYRQQPGQSLTLIATANQGSEATYESGFVIDKFPISRPNLTFSTLTVSNMSPEDSSIYLCSVAAAEVGYTFGSGTRLTVV.

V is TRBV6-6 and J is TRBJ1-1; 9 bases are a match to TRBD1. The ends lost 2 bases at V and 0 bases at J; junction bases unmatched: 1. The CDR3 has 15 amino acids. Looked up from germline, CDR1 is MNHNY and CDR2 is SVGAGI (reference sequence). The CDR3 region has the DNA TGTGCCAGCAGTTACGGGGACAGGGTGAACACTGAAGCTTTCTTT. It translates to CASSYGDRVNTEAFF.

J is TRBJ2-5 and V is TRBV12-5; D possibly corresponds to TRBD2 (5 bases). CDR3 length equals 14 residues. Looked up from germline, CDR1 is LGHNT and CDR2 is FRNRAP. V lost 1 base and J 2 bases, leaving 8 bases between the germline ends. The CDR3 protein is CASGLGTHQETQYF. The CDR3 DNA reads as TGTGCTAGTGGTTTGGGGACTCATCAAGAGACCCAGTACTTC.

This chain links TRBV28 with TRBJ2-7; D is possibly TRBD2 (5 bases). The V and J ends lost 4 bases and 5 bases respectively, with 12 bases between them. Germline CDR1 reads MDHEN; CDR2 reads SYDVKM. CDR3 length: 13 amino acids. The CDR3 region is CASSSGFGNEQYF. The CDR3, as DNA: TGTGCCAGCAGTTCGGGGTTCGGCAACGAGCAGTACTTC.

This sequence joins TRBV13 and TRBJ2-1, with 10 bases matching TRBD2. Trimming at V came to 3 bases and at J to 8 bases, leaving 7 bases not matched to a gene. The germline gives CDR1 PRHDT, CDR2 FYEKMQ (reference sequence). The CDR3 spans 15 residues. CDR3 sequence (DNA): TGTGCCAGCAGCTTTAGGCTAGCGGGAGCGGATGAGCAGTTCTTC. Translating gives CASSFRLAGADEQFF.

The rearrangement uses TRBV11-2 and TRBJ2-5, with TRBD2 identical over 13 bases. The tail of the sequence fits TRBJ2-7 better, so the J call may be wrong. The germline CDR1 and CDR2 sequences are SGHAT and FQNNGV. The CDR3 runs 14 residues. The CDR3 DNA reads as TGTGCCAGCAGCTTGACTAGCGGGGGGTACGAGCAGTACTTC. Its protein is CASSLTSGGYEQYF.

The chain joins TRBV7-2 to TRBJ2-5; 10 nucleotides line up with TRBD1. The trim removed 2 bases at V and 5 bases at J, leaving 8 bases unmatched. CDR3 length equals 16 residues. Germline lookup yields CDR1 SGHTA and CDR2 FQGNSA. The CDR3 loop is CASSLPGQGVRETQYF. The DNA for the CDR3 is TGTGCCAGCAGCTTACCTGGACAGGGGGTTCGGGAGACCCAGTACTTC.

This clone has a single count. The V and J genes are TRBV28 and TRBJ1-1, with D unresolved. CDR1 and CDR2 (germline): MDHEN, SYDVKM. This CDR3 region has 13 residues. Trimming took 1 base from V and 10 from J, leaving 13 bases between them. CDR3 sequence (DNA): TGTGCCAGCAGTTTATTTGCCTCCGAGACAGCTTTCTTT. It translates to CASSLFASETAFF.

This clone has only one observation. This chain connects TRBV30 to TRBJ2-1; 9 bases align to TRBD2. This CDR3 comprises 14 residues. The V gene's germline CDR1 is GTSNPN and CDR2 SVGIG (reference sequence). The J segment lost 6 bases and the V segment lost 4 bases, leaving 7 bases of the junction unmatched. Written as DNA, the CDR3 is TGTGCCTGGAACAGGGGACTAGCCTTCAATGAGCAGTTCTTC. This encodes CAWNRGLAFNEQFF.

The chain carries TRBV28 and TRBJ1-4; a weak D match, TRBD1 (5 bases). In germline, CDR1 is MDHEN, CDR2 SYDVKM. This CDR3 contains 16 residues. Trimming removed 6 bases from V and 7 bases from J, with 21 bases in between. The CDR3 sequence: CASSSGTYFGGEKLFF. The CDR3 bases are TGTGCCAGCAGCTCCGGGACGTACTTTGGGGGTGAAAAACTGTTTTTT.

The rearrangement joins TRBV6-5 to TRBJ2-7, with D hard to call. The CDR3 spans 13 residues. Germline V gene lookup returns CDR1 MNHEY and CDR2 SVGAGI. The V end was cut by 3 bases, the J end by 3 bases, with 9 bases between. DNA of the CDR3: TGTGCCAGCAGTTATGGCGGTCACTACGAGCAGTACTTC. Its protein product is CASSYGGHYEQYF.

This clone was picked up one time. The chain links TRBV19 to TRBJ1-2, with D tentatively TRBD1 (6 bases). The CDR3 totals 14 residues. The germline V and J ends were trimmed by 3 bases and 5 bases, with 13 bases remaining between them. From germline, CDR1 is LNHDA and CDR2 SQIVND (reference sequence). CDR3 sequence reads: CASSMHRVEYGYTF. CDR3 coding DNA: TGTGCCAGTAGTATGCACAGGGTAGAATATGGCTACACCTTC.

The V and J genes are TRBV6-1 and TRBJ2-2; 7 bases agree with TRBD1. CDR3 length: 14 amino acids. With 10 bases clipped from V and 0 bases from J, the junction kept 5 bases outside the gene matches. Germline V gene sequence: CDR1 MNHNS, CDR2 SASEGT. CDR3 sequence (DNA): TGTGCCATTTCACAGGGGACGAACACCGGGGAGCTGTTTTTT. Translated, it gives CAISQGTNTGELFF.

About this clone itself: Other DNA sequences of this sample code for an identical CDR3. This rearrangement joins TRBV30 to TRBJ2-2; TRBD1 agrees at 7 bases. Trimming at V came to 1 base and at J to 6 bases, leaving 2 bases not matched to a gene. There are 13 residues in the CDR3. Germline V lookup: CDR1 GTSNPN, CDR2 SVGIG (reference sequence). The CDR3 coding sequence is TGTGCCTGGAGTGCCACAGGGGCCGGGGAGCTGTTTTTT. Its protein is CAWSATGAGELFF.

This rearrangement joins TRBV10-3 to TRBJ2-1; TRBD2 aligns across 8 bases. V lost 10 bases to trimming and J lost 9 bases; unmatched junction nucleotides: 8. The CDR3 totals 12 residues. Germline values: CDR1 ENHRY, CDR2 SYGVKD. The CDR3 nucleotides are TGTGCCACAGGACTAGCTGGTCCTGAGCAGTTCTTC. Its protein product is CATGLAGPEQFF.

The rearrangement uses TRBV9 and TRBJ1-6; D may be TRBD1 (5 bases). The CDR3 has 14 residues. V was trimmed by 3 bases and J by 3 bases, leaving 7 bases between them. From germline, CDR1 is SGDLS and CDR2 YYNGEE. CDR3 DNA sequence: TGTGCCAGCAGCGGGCAGGGCTATAATTCACCCCTCCACTTT. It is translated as CASSGQGYNSPLHF.

This CDR3 is CASSEPGKTGGDYGYTF. CDR3 sequence (DNA): TGTGCCAGCAGCGAGCCCGGGAAGACAGGAGGAGACTATGGCTACACCTTC. The rearrangement joins TRBV9 to TRBJ1-2, with D perhaps TRBD1 (6 bases). The CDR3 covers 17 residues. Trimming took 3 bases from V and 3 from J, leaving 21 bases between them. Germline assignment: CDR1 SGDLS and CDR2 YYNGEE.

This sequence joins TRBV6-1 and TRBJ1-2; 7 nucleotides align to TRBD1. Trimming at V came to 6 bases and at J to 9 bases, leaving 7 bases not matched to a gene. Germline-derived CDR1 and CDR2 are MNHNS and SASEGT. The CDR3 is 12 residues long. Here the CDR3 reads CASSHGQARYTF. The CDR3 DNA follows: TGTGCCAGCAGCCACGGACAGGCTCGCTACACCTTC.

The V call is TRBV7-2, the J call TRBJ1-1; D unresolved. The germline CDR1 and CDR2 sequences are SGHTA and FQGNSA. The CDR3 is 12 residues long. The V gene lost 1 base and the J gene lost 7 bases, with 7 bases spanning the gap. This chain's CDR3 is CASSLGKNEAFF. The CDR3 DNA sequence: TGTGCCAGCAGCTTAGGAAAGAATGAAGCTTTCTTT.

CDR3 in DNA: TGTGCCATCATGCAGGGACCTGATGGCTACACCTTC. Translation: CAIMQGPDGYTF. This chain uses TRBV10-3 with TRBJ1-2; possibly TRBD1 for D (5 bases). The germline V gene encodes CDR1 ENHRY and CDR2 SYGVKD. V was clipped by 7 bases and J by 6 bases, with 12 bases between them. CDR3 size: 12 residues.

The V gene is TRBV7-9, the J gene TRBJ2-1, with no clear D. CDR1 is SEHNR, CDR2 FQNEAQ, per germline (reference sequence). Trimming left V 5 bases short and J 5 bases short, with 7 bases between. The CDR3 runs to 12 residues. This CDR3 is CASSQANNEQFF. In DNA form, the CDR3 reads TGTGCCAGCAGCCAAGCCAACAATGAGCAGTTCTTC.

The CDR3 loop reads CASSLSRGLEAFF. DNA for the CDR3: TGTGCCAGCAGTTTATCCAGGGGCTTAGAGGCTTTCTTT. The rearrangement joins TRBV27 to TRBJ1-1; D is possibly TRBD1 (6 bases). There are 13 residues in the CDR3. Germline lookup yields CDR1 MNHEY and CDR2 SMNVEV (reference sequence). Trimming stripped 0 bases from V and 11 bases from J, with 13 bases between.

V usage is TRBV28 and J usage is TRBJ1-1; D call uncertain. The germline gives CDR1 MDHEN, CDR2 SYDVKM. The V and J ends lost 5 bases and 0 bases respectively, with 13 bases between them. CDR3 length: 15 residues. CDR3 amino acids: CASSVRSSVNTEAFF. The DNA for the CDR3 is TGTGCCAGCAGTGTGAGGAGTTCCGTGAACACTGAAGCTTTCTTT. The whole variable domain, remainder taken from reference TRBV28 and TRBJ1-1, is DVKVTQSSRYLVKRTGEKVFLECVQDMDHENMFWYRQDPGLGLRLIYFSYDVKMKEKGDIPEGYSVSREKKERFSLILESASTNQTSMYLCASSVRSSVNTEAFFGQGTRLTVV.

As DNA, the CDR3 is TGTGCCAGCAGCCGGGCCCTGGAGGCAGGAAACACCATATATTTT. Protein product: CASSRALEAGNTIYF. The rearrangement links TRBV6-1 to TRBJ1-3; D gene uncertain. The length of the CDR3 is 15 residues. Germline CDR1 reads MNHNS; CDR2 reads SASEGT. V gave up 6 bases and J gave up 4 bases, with 16 bases separating them.

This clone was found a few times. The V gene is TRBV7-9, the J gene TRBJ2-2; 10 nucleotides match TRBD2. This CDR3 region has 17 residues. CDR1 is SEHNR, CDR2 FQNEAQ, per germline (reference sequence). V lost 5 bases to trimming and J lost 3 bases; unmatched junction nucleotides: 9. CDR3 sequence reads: CASSRASGGRDTGELFF. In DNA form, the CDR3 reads TGTGCCAGCAGCCGAGCTAGCGGGGGCCGGGACACCGGGGAGCTGTTTTTT.

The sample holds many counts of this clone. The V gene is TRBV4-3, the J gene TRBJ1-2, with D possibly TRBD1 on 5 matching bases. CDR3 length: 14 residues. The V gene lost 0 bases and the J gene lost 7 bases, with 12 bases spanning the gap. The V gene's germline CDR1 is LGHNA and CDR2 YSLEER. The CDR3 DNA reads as TGCGCCAGCAGCCAAGATCGGGGGTTTAGTGGCTACACCTTC. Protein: CASSQDRGFSGYTF.

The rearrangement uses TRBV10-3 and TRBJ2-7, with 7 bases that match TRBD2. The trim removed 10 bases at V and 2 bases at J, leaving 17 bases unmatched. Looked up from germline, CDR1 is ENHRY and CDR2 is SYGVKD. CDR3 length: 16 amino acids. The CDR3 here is CATTPQGAGGTYEQYF. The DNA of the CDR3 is TGTGCCACCACACCCCAGGGCGCCGGGGGGACCTACGAGCAGTACTTC.